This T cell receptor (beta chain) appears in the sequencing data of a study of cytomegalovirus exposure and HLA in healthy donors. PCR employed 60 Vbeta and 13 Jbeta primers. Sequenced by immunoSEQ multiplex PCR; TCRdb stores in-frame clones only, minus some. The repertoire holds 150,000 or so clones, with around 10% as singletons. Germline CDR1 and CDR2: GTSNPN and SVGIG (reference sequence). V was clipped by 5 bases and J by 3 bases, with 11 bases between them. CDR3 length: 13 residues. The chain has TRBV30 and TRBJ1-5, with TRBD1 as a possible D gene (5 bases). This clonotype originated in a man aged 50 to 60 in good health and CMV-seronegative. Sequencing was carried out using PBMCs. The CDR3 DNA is TGTGCCTGGGGTACAGGTCCCAATCAGCCCCAGCATTTT. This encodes CAWGTGPNQPQHF.